This T cell receptor (beta chain) was identified during a study of blood T cell repertoires in COVID-19. Background on the study: Sources were T cells, B-cell-depleted T cells, or PBMCs; the material itself was cDNA or gDNA.

Germline V gene lookup returns CDR1 MNHNY and CDR2 SVGAGI (reference sequence). The CDR3 has 14 residues. V lost 6 bases, J lost 5 bases, and 5 bases stayed unmatched. Cohorts were assigned according to the clinical history that participants reported. In Cohort 3, a recovered donor had either two negative PCRs, clearance, or symptom resolution. Study processing details: Using reference gene primer amplification, nucleated cell counts were estimated. Generated by immunoSEQ multiplex PCR, the TCRdb table keeps only in-frame clones and is missing some. That table is the source of V, J and clone size, and D and trimming were worked out from the DNA. The sample includes approximately 280,000 clones, around nine tenths of them seen just once. In its sample, this clone was seen a few times.

The clonotype comes from a woman in her sixties who had recovered from COVID-19. The chain employs TRBV6-6 and TRBJ1-5, with 9 bases lining up with TRBD1. The material sequenced was PBMCs or T cells enriched from blood (not recorded which). The CDR3 DNA is TGTGCCAGCAGCGAAAACAGGGGGCATCAGCCCCAGCATTTT. This gives the protein CASSENRGHQPQHF.